The count of the clone carrying this T cell receptor beta chain is one. Its specificity is unknown. This specimen belongs to a study of T cell responses to AZD1222 COVID-19 vaccine. Profiling relied on immunoSEQ multiplex PCR, and the TCRdb table lists in-frame clones only, not all of them. This sample has roughly 77,000 clones; roughly 88% occur once, and the top ten carry approximately 4.7%. Findings and limits, study-wide: Seropositive at baseline were only a handful of AZD1222 recipients. Spike-wide coverage was observed for vaccine-associated CD4 TCRs, with dominant responses at 160-218 and 743-854. Spike-specific TCR breadth and depth grew following two AZD1222 doses. Donors, mostly white British, included more females; clonal diversity was possibly underestimated.

CDR3 length: 15 residues. V was shortened by 0 bases and J by 1 base, with 10 bases between the two germline ends. Germline CDR1 and CDR2: SGHRS and YFSETQ. The rearrangement links TRBV5-1 to TRBJ1-1, with no clear D. The receptor's source is an adult in good health. The sequenced sample was peripheral blood, obtained on day 0 of MenACWY control vaccination. The CDR3 here is CASSLGEHPNTEAFF. The CDR3 DNA reads as TGCGCCAGCAGCTTGGGCGAACACCCGAACACTGAAGCTTTCTTT.